This T cell receptor beta chain appears in the sequencing data of a study of T cell repertoires in cytomegalovirus infection (dated by TCRdb to between 2018 and 2020). A note on the overall study: The HLA type of each donor mattered for the analysis, because public TCR beta signatures pointed to carriage of CMV infection along with the matching HLA type.

Study-level results and caveats: The ex vivo response was dominated by HLA-C-restricted CMV-specific TCR beta clonotypes, which also provided the single most frequent clonotype in two of eight donors. Carriers of CMV infection plus the relevant HLA type were discriminated by the cumulative frequency of public TCR beta family members in the study cohort and in an independent roughly 320-donor cohort.

TCRdb names Illumina HiSeq 1500 as the instrument used. The public reads were reanalyzed by TCRdb: fastp trimming at Q25, MiXCR alignment, in-frame beta chains only. For every CDR3 protein sequence, its rows merge into one entry that carries the most common genes and DNA. Across this sample there are roughly 180,000 distinct CDR3 sequences, with roughly 27% seen only once. 30% to 35% of the sample goes to the ten largest clones. As to this clonotype: There is no known antigen for this receptor. Per-base qualities were not stored, and no clone one base away is much larger.

Input material: PBMCs. The origin of this receptor is a human donor in good health (CMV status not recorded). Some clones in this sample may be carry-over from other donors' samples.

This receptor carries the CDR3 CASSPSTSSYNSPLHF. The DNA sequence follows: TGTGCCAGCAGTCCATCCACGAGCTCCTATAATTCACCCCTCCACTTT. The V gene is TRBV6-6 and the J gene is TRBJ1-6; the D gene assignment is ambiguous. V and J lose 5 bases and 0 bases, and a span of 11 bases separates them. Spanning cysteine to phenylalanine, the CDR3 consists of 16 amino acids. Only the CDR3 DNA is retained, 48 bases long and in frame from the first base. The germline V gene encodes CDR1 MNHNY and CDR2 SVGAGI (reference sequence).